One sample yielded the 14 T cell receptor beta chains listed below, sequenced in a study of Ad26.COV2.S vaccination and SARS-CoV-2 variants. Treatment in this sample: some 19 received Ad26.COV2.S at low or high dose, single or two shots; about 5 received placebo; per-sample allocation not given. All samples were drawn on day 63, counting from the first vaccine or placebo injection. Here immunoSEQ multiplex PCR was the method, and the copy in TCRdb shows in-frame clones only, minus some. The repertoire holds a few hundred thousand clones, 92% seen once, with under 2% in the top ten. Sequenced here: peripheral blood, sampled in a trial of Ad26.COV2.S vaccine versus placebo. These receptors all come from a person between 18 and 59 years old who received the Ad26.COV2.S COVID-19 vaccine or a placebo.

This chain links TRBV29-1 with TRBJ2-2, with D perhaps given as TRBD1 or TRBD2 (6 bases each). Trimming removed 6 bases at V and 0 bases at J, with 17 bases between. The CDR3 sequence is 16 residues long. The germline gives CDR1 SQVTM, CDR2 ANQGSEA. CDR3 sequence: CSVGGQGFSNTGELFF. In nucleotides, the CDR3 is TGCAGCGTCGGGGGTCAGGGGTTTTCGAACACCGGGGAGCTGTTTTTT.

The chain joins TRBV7-2 to TRBJ1-2; no firm D call. This CDR3 contains 13 residues. In germline, CDR1 is SGHTA, CDR2 FQGNSA. V was pared by 6 bases and J by 4 bases, with 12 bases between. The CDR3 loop is CASSRALGYGYTF. The CDR3 DNA reads TGTGCCAGCAGTCGGGCTTTGGGCTATGGCTACACCTTC.

The rearrangement uses TRBV5-8 and TRBJ1-4; D gene ambiguous. Trimming cost V 0 bases and J 8 bases, with 14 bases left between them. Germline-derived CDR1 and CDR2 are SGHTS and YDEGEE. This CDR3 has 15 amino acids. The CDR3 nucleotides read TGTGCCAGCAGCTTGGTTGTAGGGCTTAACGAAAAACTGTTTTTT. As protein: CASSLVVGLNEKLFF. Drawing the rest from reference TRBV5-8 and TRBJ1-4, the complete variable domain is EAGVTQSPTHLIKTRGQQATLRCSPISGHTSVYWYQQALGLGLQFLLWYDEGEERNRGNFPPRFSGRQFPNYSSELNVNALELEDSALYLCASSLVVGLNEKLFFGSGTQLSVL.

The rearrangement links TRBV27 to TRBJ2-7; D perhaps matches TRBD1 (5 bases). The CDR3 length is 13 residues. In germline, CDR1 is MNHEY, CDR2 SMNVEV (reference sequence). The V end was cut by 4 bases, the J end by 2 bases, with 9 bases between. CDR3 amino acids: CASSWLGAYEQYF. The CDR3 DNA reads TGTGCCAGCAGTTGGCTAGGGGCCTACGAGCAGTACTTC.

The chain links TRBV9 to TRBJ1-6; D ambiguous. From germline, CDR1 is SGDLS and CDR2 YYNGEE. The CDR3 is made up of 16 amino acids. V was pared by 2 bases and J by 8 bases, with 17 bases between. The CDR3 nucleotides read TGTGCCAGCAGCGTTTTGCCCCACGGGAGTGATTCACCCCTCCACTTT. Translated: CASSVLPHGSDSPLHF.

The chain has TRBV7-9 and TRBJ2-7; 9 bases map to TRBD1. The CDR3 spans 15 residues. Germline-derived CDR1 and CDR2 are SEHNR and FQNEAQ (reference sequence). V trimming: 8 bases; J trimming: 4 bases; junction bases outside the gene matches: 12. The CDR3 DNA is TGTGCCAGCGTCCCGTTGGGACAGGGTTGGTACGAGCAGTACTTC. As protein: CASVPLGQGWYEQYF.

This sequence joins TRBV19 and TRBJ2-7; possible D gene TRBD1, 5 bases. The V and J ends lost 0 bases and 0 bases respectively, with 12 bases between them. Germline V gives CDR1 LNHDA, CDR2 SQIVND (reference sequence). The CDR3 has 16 residues. For the CDR3, the DNA is TGTGCCAGTAGTATAGATCGAACAGGCGACTCCTACGAGCAGTACTTC. Its protein is CASSIDRTGDSYEQYF.

The rearrangement uses TRBV5-1 and TRBJ2-1; D may correspond to TRBD1 or TRBD2 (5 bases each). The CDR3 contains 15 residues. CDR1 is SGHRS, CDR2 YFSETQ, per germline. V was trimmed by 4 bases and J by 5 bases, leaving 16 bases between them. The CDR3 spells CASSPWGSTDNEQFF. In DNA, the CDR3 is TGCGCCAGCAGCCCCTGGGGGAGTACCGACAATGAGCAGTTCTTC.

As for this clone: The sample contains more than one DNA sequence encoding this CDR3. The chain has TRBV4-3 and TRBJ2-3; D unresolved. The germline V gene has CDR1 LGHNA and CDR2 YSLEER. V dropped 0 bases and J dropped 6 bases, with 7 bases sitting between them. The CDR3 is 13 residues long. The CDR3: CASSQEGSDTQYF. DNA for the CDR3: TGCGCCAGCAGCCAAGAGGGTTCTGATACGCAGTATTTT.

The chain joins TRBV4-1 to TRBJ2-7; D perhaps matches TRBD1 (8 bases). The CDR3 spans 15 residues. V gave up 4 bases and J gave up 3 bases, with 16 bases separating them. Germline V gene data show CDR1 as MGHRA and CDR2 as YSYEKL. DNA of the CDR3: TGCGCCAGCAGCCTCGGTACAGGGGGGGTCTACGAGCAGTACTTC. Translation: CASSLGTGGVYEQYF.

The chain has TRBV6-4 and TRBJ1-5; weak D call: TRBD1 (5 bases). Germline assignment: CDR1 MRHNA and CDR2 SNTAGT. V lost 0 bases and J lost 0, with 9 bases in between. This CDR3 has 16 residues. CDR3 residues: CASSDSCRDSNQPQHF. Written as DNA, the CDR3 is TGTGCCAGCAGTGACTCATGCAGGGATAGCAATCAGCCCCAGCATTTT.

This chain joins TRBV7-2 and TRBJ2-1; 11 positions agree with TRBD2. The V gene end was trimmed by 2 bases and the J gene end by 6 bases; junction bases not matched to a gene: 6. Per the germline V gene, CDR1 is SGHTA and CDR2 is FQGNSA. The CDR3 is made up of 16 amino acids. The CDR3 is CASSLRGLAVINEQFF. DNA of the CDR3: TGTGCCAGCAGCTTAAGGGGACTAGCGGTGATCAATGAGCAGTTCTTC.

V usage is TRBV5-1 and J usage is TRBJ1-2; TRBD1 might be the D (5 bases). V lost 0 bases and J lost 8, with 8 bases in between. The CDR3 length is 12 residues. The germline V gene has CDR1 SGHRS and CDR2 YFSETQ. CDR3 in amino acids: CASSLEGEGYTF. The CDR3 DNA reads as TGCGCCAGCAGCTTGGAAGGGGAAGGCTACACCTTC.

The CDR3 protein is CASSPRTGTGGPGNQPQHF. The CDR3 DNA sequence: TGTGCCAGCAGCCCCCGTACCGGGACAGGGGGCCCGGGCAATCAGCCCCAGCATTTT. The chain is built from TRBV11-3 and TRBJ1-5; TRBD1 aligns across 12 bases. V was pared by 5 bases and J by 2 bases, with 13 bases of the junction left unmatched. In germline, CDR1 is SGHNT, CDR2 YENEEA. The CDR3 covers 19 residues.